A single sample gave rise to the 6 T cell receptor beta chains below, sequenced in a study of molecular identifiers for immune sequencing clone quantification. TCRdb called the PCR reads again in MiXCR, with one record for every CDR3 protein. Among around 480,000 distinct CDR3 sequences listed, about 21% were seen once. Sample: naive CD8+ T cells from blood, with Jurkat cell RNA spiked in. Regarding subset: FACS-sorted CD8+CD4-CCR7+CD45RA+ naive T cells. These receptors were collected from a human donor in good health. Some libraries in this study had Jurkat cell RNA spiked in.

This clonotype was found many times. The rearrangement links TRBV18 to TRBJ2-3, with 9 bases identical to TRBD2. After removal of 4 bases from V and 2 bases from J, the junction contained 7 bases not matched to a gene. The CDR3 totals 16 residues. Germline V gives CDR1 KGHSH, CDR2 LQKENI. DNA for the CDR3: TGTGCCAGCTCACAACGGACTAGCGACTACACAGATACGCAGTATTTT. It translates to CASSQRTSDYTDTQYF.

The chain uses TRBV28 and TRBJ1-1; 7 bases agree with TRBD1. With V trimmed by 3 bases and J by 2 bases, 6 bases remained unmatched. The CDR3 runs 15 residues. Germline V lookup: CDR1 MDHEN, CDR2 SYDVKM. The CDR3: CASSFYRGDNTEAFF. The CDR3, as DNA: TGTGCCAGCAGTTTCTACAGGGGAGATAACACTGAAGCTTTCTTT.

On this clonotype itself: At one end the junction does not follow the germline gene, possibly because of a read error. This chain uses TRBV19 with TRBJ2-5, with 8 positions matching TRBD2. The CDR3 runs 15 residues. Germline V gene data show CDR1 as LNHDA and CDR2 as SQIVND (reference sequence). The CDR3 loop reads CASSGAGDFQEAQYF. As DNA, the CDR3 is TGTGCCAGTAGTGGAGCGGGGGACTTCCAAGAGGCCCAGTACTTC.

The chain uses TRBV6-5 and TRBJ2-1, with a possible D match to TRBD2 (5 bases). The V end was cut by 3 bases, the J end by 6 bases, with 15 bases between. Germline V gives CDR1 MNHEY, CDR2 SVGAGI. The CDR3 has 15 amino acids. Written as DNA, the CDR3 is TGTGCCAGCAGTTATTCACTAGGGCCTCCCAATGAGCAGTTCTTC. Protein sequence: CASSYSLGPPNEQFF.

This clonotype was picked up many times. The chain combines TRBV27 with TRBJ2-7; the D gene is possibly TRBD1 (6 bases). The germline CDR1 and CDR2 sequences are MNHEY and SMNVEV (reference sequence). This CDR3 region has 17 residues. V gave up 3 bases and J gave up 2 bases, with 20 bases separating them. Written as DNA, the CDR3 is TGTGCCAGCAGTTTCCTCCAGTCACAGGGAAGGCCCTACGAGCAGTACTTC. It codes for CASSFLQSQGRPYEQYF.

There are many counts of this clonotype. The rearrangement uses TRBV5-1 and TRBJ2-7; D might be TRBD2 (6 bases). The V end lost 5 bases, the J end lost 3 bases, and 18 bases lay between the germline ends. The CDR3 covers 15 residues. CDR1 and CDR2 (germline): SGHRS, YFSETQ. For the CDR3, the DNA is TGCGCCAGCAGAGGTGACTACTCGGGGGACTACGAGCAGTACTTC. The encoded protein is CASRGDYSGDYEQYF.